A few counts support the clone carrying this T cell receptor beta chain. The antigen remains unidentified. This specimen comes from a study of identical twins. Germline trimming cut 6 bases from V and 0 bases from J; bases unmatched to any gene: 7. Germline CDR1 SQVTM, CDR2 ANQGSEA. This CDR3 spans 15 amino acids. General study findings and limits: With monozygotic twins, out-of-frame TCR alpha sharing exceeded what models estimated. Abundant beta clonotypes from cord blood bore fewer insertions; memory repertoires lacked this pattern.

TCRdb ran MiXCR on the 5' RACE reads and lists one entry per CDR3 protein. The table shows some 790,000 distinct CDR3 sequences, with 15% to 20% occurring only once. The sample also formed part of further work on T cells expressing NK-cell markers. From that study: All TCR beta repertoires analysed originated from sorted CD3+CD56+NKG2C+, CD3+CD56+NKG2C- and CD3+CD56-NKG2C+ T cells.

This sequence originates from a woman between 18 and 29 years old in good health. The specimen sequenced was PBMCs. The chain combines TRBV29-1 with TRBJ2-3, with 9 bases lining up with TRBD1. This chain's CDR3 is CSVRIGTGSTDTQYF. CDR3 DNA: TGCAGCGTCCGAATTGGGACAGGGAGCACAGATACGCAGTATTTT.